The 31 T cell receptor beta chains below come from one sample, sequenced in a study of cytomegalovirus exposure and HLA in healthy donors. Using immunoSEQ multiplex PCR, the repertoire was profiled, and TCRdb retains in-frame clones only, with some absent. The sample lists roughly 75,000 clones, approximately 94% occurring once. Material: PBMCs. The receptors come from a woman aged 18-30 years in good health and CMV-seropositive.

This rearrangement joins TRBV5-1 to TRBJ1-1, with D possibly being TRBD1 (5 bases). The CDR3 covers 16 residues. Germline assignment: CDR1 SGHRS and CDR2 YFSETQ. V was clipped by 2 bases and J by 0 bases, with 14 bases between them. The CDR3 spells CASSFGTNPMNTEAFF. The CDR3 nucleotides are TGCGCCAGCAGCTTTGGGACTAACCCCATGAACACTGAAGCTTTCTTT.

With respect to this clone: The sample has other DNA sequences that encode this CDR3 too. The CDR3 spells CASSVGGGTGELFF. CDR3 bases: TGTGCCAGCAGCGTGGGCGGGGGAACCGGGGAGCTGTTTTTT. The rearrangement uses TRBV9 and TRBJ2-2; 7 nucleotides align to TRBD2. CDR1 is SGDLS and CDR2 is YYNGEE in the germline V gene. The V gene end was trimmed by 2 bases and the J gene end by 5 bases; junction bases not matched to a gene: 3. This CDR3 is 14 amino acids long.

The J gene is TRBJ1-6, the V gene TRBV11-3, with D possibly TRBD1 on 5 matching bases. Germline V gene sequence: CDR1 SGHNT, CDR2 YENEEA. There are 18 residues in the CDR3. The V and J ends lost 4 bases and 0 bases respectively, with 16 bases between them. The CDR3 DNA sequence: TGTGCCAGCAGCTCCCGAGGACGGGGGAGCTCCTATAATTCACCCCTCCACTTT. This codes for CASSSRGRGSSYNSPLHF.

The chain has TRBV19 and TRBJ2-7; tentative D call: TRBD2 (6 bases). The CDR3 runs to 13 residues. Germline CDR1 reads LNHDA; CDR2 reads SQIVND (reference sequence). Trimming removed 7 bases at V and 1 base at J, with 11 bases between. CDR3 in DNA: TGTGCCAGTAAGGGTGCGGGATCCTACGAGCAGTACTTC. Its translation: CASKGAGSYEQYF.

The gene calls are TRBV5-6 and TRBJ1-6; D possibly corresponds to TRBD1 (6 bases). Per the germline V gene, CDR1 is SGHDT and CDR2 is YYEEEE. There are 15 residues in the CDR3. Trimming stripped 4 bases from V and 8 bases from J, with 16 bases between. In DNA, the CDR3 is TGTGCCAGCAGCCCCTCGGACAGAAGATATTCACCCCTCCACTTT. Its translation is CASSPSDRRYSPLHF. Full variable domain (remainder filled in from reference TRBV5-6 and TRBJ1-6): DAGVTQSPTHLIKTRGQQVTLRCSPKSGHDTVSWYQQALGQGPQFIFQYYEEEERQRGNFPDRFSGHQFPNYSSELNVNALLLGDSALYLCASSPSDRRYSPLHFGNGTRLTVT.

The CDR3 reads CASSDSGFYEKLFF. The CDR3 DNA sequence: TGTGCCAGCAGTGATTCGGGGTTTTATGAAAAACTGTTTTTT. This chain joins TRBV6-1 and TRBJ1-4; D gene unclear. Between the trimmed V and J ends, which lost 3 bases and 6 bases, there was a span of 11 bases. Germline CDR1 MNHNS, CDR2 SASEGT. CDR3 length: 14 residues.

The rearrangement joins TRBV9 to TRBJ2-3; no definite D call. CDR3 length: 13 amino acids. The V gene's germline CDR1 is SGDLS and CDR2 YYNGEE. Between the trimmed V and J ends, which lost 0 bases and 3 bases, there was a span of 5 bases. This CDR3 is CASSVGGTDTQYF. CDR3 bases: TGTGCCAGCAGCGTAGGAGGAACAGATACGCAGTATTTT.

The rearrangement uses TRBV19 and TRBJ1-2; maybe TRBD1 (5 bases). CDR3 length: 14 residues. V was shortened by 0 bases and J by 4 bases, with 9 bases between the two germline ends. Germline lookup yields CDR1 LNHDA and CDR2 SQIVND (reference sequence). CDR3: CASSIEGQGYGYTF. As DNA, the CDR3 is TGTGCCAGTAGTATAGAGGGGCAAGGCTATGGCTACACCTTC.

The chain employs TRBV11-2 and TRBJ2-1; TRBD1 matches 9 bases. CDR3 length equals 17 residues. Germline assignment: CDR1 SGHAT and CDR2 FQNNGV. V was clipped by 2 bases and J by 7 bases; unmatched bases: 12. The CDR3 DNA follows: TGTGCCAGCAGCTTATTCATTCCGGGACAGGGTAAGAATGAGCAGTTCTTC. Protein: CASSLFIPGQGKNEQFF.

This chain uses TRBV6-5 with TRBJ1-1; the D is unclear. The V and J ends lost 0 bases and 9 bases respectively, with 14 bases between them. Germline V gene sequence: CDR1 MNHEY, CDR2 SVGAGI. The CDR3 is made up of 14 amino acids. DNA of the CDR3: TGTGCCAGCAGTTACTCTAGATTATCTGCGAAAGCTTTCTTT. Protein sequence: CASSYSRLSAKAFF.

The V and J genes are TRBV7-8 and TRBJ1-2; D is undetermined. Germline V gives CDR1 SGHVS, CDR2 FQNEAQ. Trimming pared 5 bases from V and 0 bases from J, leaving 13 bases between. The CDR3 is 15 amino acids. The CDR3 protein is CASSQVEVANYGYTF. In DNA, the CDR3 is TGTGCCAGCAGCCAGGTGGAGGTAGCTAACTATGGCTACACCTTC.

This chain connects TRBV18 to TRBJ1-5; 8 positions match TRBD1. The CDR3 contains 19 residues. V gave up 2 bases and J gave up 2 bases; unmatched junction bases: 14. Germline V gives CDR1 KGHSH, CDR2 LQKENI. The CDR3 here is CASSPYQTGVRLGNQPQHF. CDR3 nucleotides: TGTGCCAGCTCACCATATCAGACAGGGGTTCGTTTGGGCAATCAGCCCCAGCATTTT.

The chain couples TRBV4-2 to TRBJ2-7; possible D gene TRBD2, 6 bases. Between the trimmed V and J ends, which lost 0 bases and 2 bases, there was a span of 11 bases. This CDR3 has 15 amino acids. Per germline, CDR1 LGHNA and CDR2 YNFKEQ. The CDR3 region is CASSQDAGYTYEQYF. The CDR3 nucleotides read TGTGCCAGCAGCCAAGATGCGGGGTATACCTACGAGCAGTACTTC.

The V call is TRBV13, the J call TRBJ1-5; possibly TRBD1 for D (6 bases). Germline CDR1 reads PRHDT; CDR2 reads FYEKMQ (reference sequence). There are 14 residues in the CDR3. The V gene lost 3 bases and the J gene lost 7 bases, with 13 bases spanning the gap. DNA for the CDR3: TGTGCCAGCAGCTTGGGGGGGGCAGGACAGCCCCAGCATTTT. It encodes CASSLGGAGQPQHF.

The genes are TRBV6-5 and TRBJ1-1; D may be TRBD1 (5 bases). Germline V gene sequence: CDR1 MNHEY, CDR2 SVGAGI. The CDR3 has 13 amino acids. Deletions cut 3 bases from V and 4 bases from J, with 9 bases between. The CDR3 spells CASSYNRGTEAFF. The CDR3 coding sequence is TGTGCCAGCAGTTATAATAGGGGCACTGAAGCTTTCTTT.

This chain uses TRBV7-3 with TRBJ2-3; 8 positions agree with TRBD2. This CDR3 contains 15 residues. Germline V gene lookup returns CDR1 SGHTA and CDR2 FQGTGA. V trimming: 5 bases; J trimming: 4 bases; junction bases outside the gene matches: 8. The CDR3 spells CASSPGTSGADTQYF. The CDR3 DNA sequence: TGTGCCAGCAGCCCCGGGACTAGTGGCGCAGATACGCAGTATTTT.

The chain carries TRBV28 and TRBJ1-2, with TRBD1 identical over 8 bases. The V gene's germline CDR1 is MDHEN and CDR2 SYDVKM. This CDR3 is 15 amino acids long. Trimming took 4 bases from V and 8 from J; bases not matched to a gene: 12. In DNA, the CDR3 is TGTGCCAGCAGTTCTGGCGGGAGACAGGGGACGGGCTACACCTTC. Its protein product is CASSSGGRQGTGYTF.

This clone was seen once. The V call is TRBV7-8, the J call TRBJ2-5; 9 bases map to TRBD2. There are 14 residues in the CDR3. Germline lookup yields CDR1 SGHVS and CDR2 FQNEAQ. After removal of 2 bases from V and 5 bases from J, the junction contained 3 bases not matched to a gene. The CDR3 here is CASSLPSGMETQYF. Written as DNA, the CDR3 is TGTGCCAGCAGCTTACCTAGCGGGATGGAGACCCAGTACTTC.

The chain combines TRBV5-1 with TRBJ2-3; TRBD2 aligns across 8 bases. The V and J ends lost 4 bases and 4 bases, in that order; junction bases with no gene match: 5. The CDR3 runs to 14 residues. CDR1 is SGHRS and CDR2 is YFSETQ in the germline V gene. DNA for the CDR3: TGCGCCAGCAGCGTCGGGGGGGAGGCAGATACGCAGTATTTT. It specifies CASSVGGEADTQYF.

This clone was seen a single time. The rearrangement links TRBV4-3 to TRBJ2-7; TRBD1 agrees at 7 bases. J lost 1 base, V lost 2 bases, and 5 bases had no gene match. The CDR3 runs 15 residues. Germline CDR1 is LGHNA and CDR2 is YSLEER. In DNA form, the CDR3 reads TGCGCCAGCAGCCAACTACCGGGACAGTCCTACGAGCAGTACTTC. It translates to CASSQLPGQSYEQYF.

The chain carries TRBV28 and TRBJ2-7; TRBD1 might be the D (5 bases). This CDR3 has 12 amino acids. Germline loops: CDR1 MDHEN, CDR2 SYDVKM. V lost 4 bases and J lost 3, with 7 bases in between. The CDR3 reads CASSSDSYEQYF. The CDR3 DNA reads as TGTGCCAGCAGTTCCGACAGCTACGAGCAGTACTTC.

This clone was recorded once. The chain couples TRBV7-2 to TRBJ1-3; D perhaps matches TRBD1 (5 bases). V was shortened by 5 bases and J by 2 bases, with 10 bases between the two germline ends. CDR3 length: 14 amino acids. In germline, CDR1 is SGHTA, CDR2 FQGNSA. CDR3 DNA sequence: TGTGCCAGCAGCCGGGGGGGAGCTGGAAACACCATATATTTT. This sequence encodes CASSRGGAGNTIYF.

V gene TRBV5-1 combines with J gene TRBJ2-5, with D unresolved. CDR3 size: 14 residues. The ends were cut back, 6 bases at V and 2 bases at J, with 14 bases in the middle. CDR1 SGHRS and CDR2 YFSETQ come from the germline V gene. The CDR3 reads CASTPGSTQETQYF. CDR3 bases: TGCGCCAGCACCCCCGGGTCGACTCAAGAGACCCAGTACTTC.

This clone was found a few times. The V gene is TRBV9, the J gene TRBJ2-7; 12 bases align to TRBD1. The CDR3 totals 16 residues. V lost 3 bases to trimming and J lost 4 bases; unmatched junction nucleotides: 8. The germline V gene has CDR1 SGDLS and CDR2 YYNGEE. The CDR3 protein is CASSEGGDRGRYEQYF. In DNA form, the CDR3 reads TGTGCCAGCAGCGAAGGGGGGGACAGGGGGCGTTACGAGCAGTACTTC. Based on the CDR3 plus reference TRBV9 and TRBJ2-7, the full variable domain is DSGVTQTPKHLITATGQRVTLRCSPRSGDLSVYWYQQSLDQGLQFLIQYYNGEERAKGNILERFSAQQFPDLHSELNLSSLELGDSALYFCASSEGGDRGRYEQYFGPGTRLTVT.

This rearrangement joins TRBV19 to TRBJ1-1; D perhaps matches TRBD1 (6 bases). This CDR3 has 13 amino acids. Trimming removed 7 bases from V and 5 bases from J, with 14 bases in between. Germline V gene data show CDR1 as LNHDA and CDR2 as SQIVND (reference sequence). CDR3 sequence reads: CASIGGTGTEAFF. DNA of the CDR3: TGTGCCAGTATAGGAGGAACAGGGACTGAAGCTTTCTTT.

As to this clone: Its ends do not fully match the called genes, so a read error is possible. This chain connects TRBV6-5 to TRBJ1-2; TRBD1 matches at 10 bases. The CDR3 totals 14 residues. Germline loops: CDR1 MNHEY, CDR2 SVGAGI. CDR3 in amino acids: CASSYFGTGDRLHF. In DNA form, the CDR3 reads TGTGCCAGCAGTTACTTCGGGACAGGGGATAGGCTACACTTC.

This CDR3 is CASSLIQSNEAFF. For the CDR3, the DNA is TGCGCCAGCAGCCTTATACAGAGCAATGAAGCTTTCTTT. The J gene is TRBJ1-1, the V gene TRBV5-1; no clear D. Trimming pared 4 bases from V and 7 bases from J, leaving 14 bases between. In germline, CDR1 is SGHRS, CDR2 YFSETQ. The CDR3 extends over 13 amino acids.

The CDR3 DNA follows: TGCGCCAGCAGCTTGGGGGGGGTCTACGAGCAGTACTTC. It specifies CASSLGGVYEQYF. The J gene is TRBJ2-7, the V gene TRBV5-1; D is perhaps TRBD2 (6 bases). The V end lost 0 bases, the J end lost 3 bases, and 7 bases lay between the germline ends. The CDR3 length is 13 residues. Per the germline V gene, CDR1 is SGHRS and CDR2 is YFSETQ.

V gene TRBV5-6 combines with J gene TRBJ1-1, with unresolved D. V was trimmed by 4 bases and J by 0 bases, leaving 13 bases between them. The CDR3 spans 15 residues. Germline CDR1 SGHDT, CDR2 YYEEEE. The CDR3 region has the DNA TGTGCCAGCAGCATGAGCCAGGCCATGAACACTGAAGCTTTCTTT. Residues: CASSMSQAMNTEAFF.

The gene calls are TRBV15 and TRBJ2-7, with a possible D match to TRBD2 (6 bases). With 1 base removed from V and 4 bases from J, the gap between germline ends came to 14 bases. The CDR3 consists of 15 residues. Germline CDR1 is LNHNV and CDR2 is YYDKDF (reference sequence). The CDR3 nucleotides are TGTGCCACCAGCAGAGTTCAAGGGGCGGGGTACGAGCAGTACTTC. It encodes CATSRVQGAGYEQYF. The full variable domain, in which reference TRBV15 and TRBJ2-7 provide the parts outside the CDR3, is DAMVIQNPRYQVTQFGKPVTLSCSQTLNHNVMYWYQQKSSQAPKLLFHYYDKDFNNEADTPDNFQSRRPNTSFCFLDIRSPGLGDTAMYLCATSRVQGAGYEQYFGPGTRLTVT.

The chain couples TRBV4-1 to TRBJ2-2; tentatively, D is TRBD1 (6 bases). Trimming shortened V by 2 bases and J by 9 bases, and 16 bases separated the two germline ends. Looked up from germline, CDR1 is MGHRA and CDR2 is YSYEKL. CDR3 length: 15 amino acids. CDR3 loop: CASSQTDTRGRELFF. The DNA of the CDR3 is TGCGCCAGCAGCCAAACAGACACTAGGGGGAGGGAGCTGTTTTTT.